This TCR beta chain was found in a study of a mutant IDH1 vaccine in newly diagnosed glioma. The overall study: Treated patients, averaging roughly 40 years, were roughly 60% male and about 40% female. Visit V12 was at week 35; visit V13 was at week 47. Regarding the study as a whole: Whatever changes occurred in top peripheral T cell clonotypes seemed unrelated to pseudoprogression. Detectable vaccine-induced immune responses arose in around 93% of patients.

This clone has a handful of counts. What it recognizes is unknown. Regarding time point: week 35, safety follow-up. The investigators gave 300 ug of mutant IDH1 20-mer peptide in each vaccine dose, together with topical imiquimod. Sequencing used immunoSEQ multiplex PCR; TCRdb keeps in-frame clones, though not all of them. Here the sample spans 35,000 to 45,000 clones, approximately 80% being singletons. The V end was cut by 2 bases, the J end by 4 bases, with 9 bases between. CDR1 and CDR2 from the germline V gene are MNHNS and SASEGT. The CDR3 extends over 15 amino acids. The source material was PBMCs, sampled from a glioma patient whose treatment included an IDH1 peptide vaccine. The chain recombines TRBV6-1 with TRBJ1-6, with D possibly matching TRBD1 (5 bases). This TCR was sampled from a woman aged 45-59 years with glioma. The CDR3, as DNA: TGTGCCAGCAGTGAACGGGACTGGTATAATTCACCCCTCCACTTT. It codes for CASSERDWYNSPLHF.